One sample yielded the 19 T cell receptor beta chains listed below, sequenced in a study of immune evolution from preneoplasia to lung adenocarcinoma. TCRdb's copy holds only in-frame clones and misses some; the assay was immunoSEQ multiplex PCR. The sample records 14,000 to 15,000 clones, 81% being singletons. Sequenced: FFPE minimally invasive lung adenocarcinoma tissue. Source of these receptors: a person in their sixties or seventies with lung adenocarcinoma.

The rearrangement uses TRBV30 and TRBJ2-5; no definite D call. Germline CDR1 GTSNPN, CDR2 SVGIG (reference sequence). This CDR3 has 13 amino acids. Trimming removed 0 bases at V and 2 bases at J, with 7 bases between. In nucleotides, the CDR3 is TGTGCCTGGAGTGTGTACTATCAAGAGACCCAGTACTTC. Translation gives CAWSVYYQETQYF.

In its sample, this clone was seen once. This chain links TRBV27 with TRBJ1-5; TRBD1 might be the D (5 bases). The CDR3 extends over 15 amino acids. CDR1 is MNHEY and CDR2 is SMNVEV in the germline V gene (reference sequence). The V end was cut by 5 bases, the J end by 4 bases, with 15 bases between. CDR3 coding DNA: TGTGCCAGCAGTAGCGCCTACGGGGGAAATCAGCCCCAGCATTTT. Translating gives CASSSAYGGNQPQHF.

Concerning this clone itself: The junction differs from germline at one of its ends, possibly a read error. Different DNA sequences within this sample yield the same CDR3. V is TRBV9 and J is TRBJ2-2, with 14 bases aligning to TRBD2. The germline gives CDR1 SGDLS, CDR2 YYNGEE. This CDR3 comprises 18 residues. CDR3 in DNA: TGTGCCAGCAGTGTAGCTACGGGACTAGCGGGGGTACCCGGGGAGCTGTTTTTT. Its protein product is CASSVATGLAGVPGELFF.

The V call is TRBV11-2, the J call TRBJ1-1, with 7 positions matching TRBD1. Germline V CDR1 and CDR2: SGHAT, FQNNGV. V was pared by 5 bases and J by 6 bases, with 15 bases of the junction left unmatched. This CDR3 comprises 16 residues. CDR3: CASSHGTVDGRPEAFF. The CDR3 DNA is TGTGCCAGCAGCCACGGGACAGTCGATGGCCGGCCTGAAGCTTTCTTT.

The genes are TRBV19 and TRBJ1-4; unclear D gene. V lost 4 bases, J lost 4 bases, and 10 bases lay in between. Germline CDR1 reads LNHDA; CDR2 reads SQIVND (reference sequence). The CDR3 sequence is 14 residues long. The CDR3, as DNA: TGTGCCAGTAGTACCCAGCAGTTTAATGAAAAACTGTTTTTT. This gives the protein CASSTQQFNEKLFF.

The CDR3 spells CASSFVIVSSGANVLTF. In nucleotides, the CDR3 is TGTGCCAGCAGCTTTGTCATAGTAAGCTCTGGGGCCAACGTCCTGACTTTC. The genes are TRBV5-6 and TRBJ2-6; no firm D call. The CDR3 contains 17 residues. Germline V gene sequence: CDR1 SGHDT, CDR2 YYEEEE. Between the trimmed V and J ends, which lost 2 bases and 0 bases, there was a span of 12 bases.

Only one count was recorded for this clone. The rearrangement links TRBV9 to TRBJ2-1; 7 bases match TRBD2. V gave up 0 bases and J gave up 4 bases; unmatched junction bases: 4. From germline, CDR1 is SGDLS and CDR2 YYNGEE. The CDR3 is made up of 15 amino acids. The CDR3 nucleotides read TGTGCCAGCAGCGTAGATTCTAGCGGTTACAATGAGCAGTTCTTC. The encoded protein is CASSVDSSGYNEQFF.

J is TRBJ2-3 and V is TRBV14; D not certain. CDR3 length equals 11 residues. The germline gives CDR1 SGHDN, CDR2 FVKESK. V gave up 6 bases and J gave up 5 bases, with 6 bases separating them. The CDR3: CASSQKDTQYF. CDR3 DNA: TGTGCCAGCAGTCAAAAAGATACGCAGTATTTT.

The CDR3, as DNA: TGTGCCAGCAGTTTCAGCTGGGAGGGCAATCAGCCCCAGCATTTT. This encodes CASSFSWEGNQPQHF. V usage is TRBV27 and J usage is TRBJ1-5; D gene unclear. The CDR3 totals 15 residues. The V gene's germline CDR1 is MNHEY and CDR2 SMNVEV (reference sequence). Trimming took off 3 bases at V and 2 bases at J, with 11 bases between the two ends.

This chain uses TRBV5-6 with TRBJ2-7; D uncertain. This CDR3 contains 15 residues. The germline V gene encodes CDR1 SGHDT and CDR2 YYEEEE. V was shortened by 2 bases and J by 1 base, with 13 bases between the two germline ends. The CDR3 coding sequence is TGTGCCAGCAGCTTAAACCCCGGACGGTCCTACGAGCAGTACTTC. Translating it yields CASSLNPGRSYEQYF.

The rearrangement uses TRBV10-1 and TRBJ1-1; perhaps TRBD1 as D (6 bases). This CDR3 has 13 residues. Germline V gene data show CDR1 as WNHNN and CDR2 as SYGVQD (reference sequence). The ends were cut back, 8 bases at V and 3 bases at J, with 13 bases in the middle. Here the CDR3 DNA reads TGCGCCAGCGCAGCAGGGGTTCACACTGAAGCTTTCTTT. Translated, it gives CASAAGVHTEAFF.

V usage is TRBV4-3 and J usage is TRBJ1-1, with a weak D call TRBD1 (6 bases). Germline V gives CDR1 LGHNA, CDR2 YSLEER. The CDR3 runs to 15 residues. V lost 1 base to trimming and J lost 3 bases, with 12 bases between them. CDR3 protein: CASSQVDRGDTEAFF. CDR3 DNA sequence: TGCGCCAGCAGCCAAGTTGATAGGGGGGACACTGAAGCTTTCTTT.

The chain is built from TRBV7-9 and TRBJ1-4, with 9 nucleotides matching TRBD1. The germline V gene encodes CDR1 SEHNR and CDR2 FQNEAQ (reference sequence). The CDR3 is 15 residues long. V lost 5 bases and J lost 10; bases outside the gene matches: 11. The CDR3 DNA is TGTGCCAGCAGCACCACACAGGGGGCTAGGGGAAAACTGTTTTTT. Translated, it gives CASSTTQGARGKLFF. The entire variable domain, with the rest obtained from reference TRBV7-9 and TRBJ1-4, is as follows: DTGVSQNPRHKITKRGQNVTFRCDPISEHNRLYWYRQTLGQGPEFLTYFQNEAQLEKSRLLSDRFSAERPKGSFSTLEIQRTEQGDSAMYLCASSTTQGARGKLFFGSGTQLSVL.

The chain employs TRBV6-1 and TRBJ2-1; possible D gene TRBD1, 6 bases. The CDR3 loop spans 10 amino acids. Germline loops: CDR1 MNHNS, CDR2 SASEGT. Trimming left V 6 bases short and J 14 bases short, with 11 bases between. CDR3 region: CASRGTLEFF. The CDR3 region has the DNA TGTGCCAGCAGGGGGACACTGGAGTTCTTC.

The CDR3 coding sequence is TGTGCCAGCAGTACTCTTCGGGGGTACAATTCACCCCTCCACTTT. Its translation is CASSTLRGYNSPLHF. V is TRBV6-5 and J is TRBJ1-6, with D possibly being TRBD1 (5 bases). The CDR3 spans 15 residues. V was cut by 5 bases and J by 7 bases, with 15 bases left in between. The germline CDR1 and CDR2 sequences are MNHEY and SVGAGI.

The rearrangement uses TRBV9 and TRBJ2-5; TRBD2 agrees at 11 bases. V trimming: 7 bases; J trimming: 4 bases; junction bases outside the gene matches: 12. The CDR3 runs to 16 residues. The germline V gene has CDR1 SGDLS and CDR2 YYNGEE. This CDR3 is CASGRTSGSPTETQYF. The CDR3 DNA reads TGTGCCAGCGGAAGGACTAGCGGGTCCCCCACAGAGACCCAGTACTTC.

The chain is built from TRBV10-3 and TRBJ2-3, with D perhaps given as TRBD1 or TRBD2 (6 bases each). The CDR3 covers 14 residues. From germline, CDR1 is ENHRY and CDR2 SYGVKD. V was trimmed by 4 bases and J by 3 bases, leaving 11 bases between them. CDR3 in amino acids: CAISARGQTDTQYF. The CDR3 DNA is TGTGCCATCAGTGCCCGGGGGCAGACAGATACGCAGTATTTT.

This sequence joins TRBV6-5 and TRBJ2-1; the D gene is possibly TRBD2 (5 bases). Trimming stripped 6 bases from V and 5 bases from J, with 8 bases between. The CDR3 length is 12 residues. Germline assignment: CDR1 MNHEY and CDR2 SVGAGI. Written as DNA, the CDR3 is TGTGCCAGCAGCCGGGATCACAATGAGCAGTTCTTC. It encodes CASSRDHNEQFF.

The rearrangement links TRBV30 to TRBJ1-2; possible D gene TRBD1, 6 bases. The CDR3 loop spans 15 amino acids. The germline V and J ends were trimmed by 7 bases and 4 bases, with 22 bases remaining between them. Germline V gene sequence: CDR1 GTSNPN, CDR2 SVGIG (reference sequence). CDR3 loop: CALHLLGARLYGYTF. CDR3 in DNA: TGTGCCTTGCACCTCCTGGGGGCAAGGCTCTATGGCTACACCTTC.